What follows are 10 T cell receptor beta chains derived from one specimen sequenced in a study of blood T cell repertoires in COVID-19 (dated by TCRdb to between 2020 and 2021). The library was generated by the immunoSEQ multiplex PCR assay. TCRdb took over this immuneACCESS table, retaining in-frame rearrangements with V and J assigned. Such tables are incomplete; in checked studies, under half of the missing clones stem from an unresolved V gene, and the remainder is unexplained. Within this sample are under 250,000 clones, with 80% to 90% of them counted one time only. The top ten clonotypes cover 6.2% of the sample. Sequences were obtained from peripheral blood. The receptor set was obtained from a man aged 55 to 70 with acute or convalescent COVID-19.

This clone was observed once. The chain uses TRBV30 and TRBJ2-1; D is uncertain. The germline CDR1 and CDR2 sequences are GTSNPN and SVGIG (reference sequence). This CDR3 has 13 residues. V dropped 0 bases and J dropped 3 bases, with 6 bases sitting between them. The CDR3 coding sequence is TGTGCCTGGAGTGTACTTGGCTACAATGAGCAGTTCTTC. Its translation: CAWSVLGYNEQFF.

This chain joins TRBV28 and TRBJ1-2, with D possibly matching TRBD1 (6 bases). Germline lookup yields CDR1 MDHEN and CDR2 SYDVKM. The CDR3 is made up of 13 amino acids. Trimming stripped 8 bases from V and 6 bases from J, with 16 bases between. For the CDR3, the DNA is TGTGCCAGCGGTTGGGCACAGGGAAATGGCTACACCTTC. Residues: CASGWAQGNGYTF.

This clone has just a few counts. Distinct nucleotide sequences in the sample also encode this CDR3. V is TRBV9 and J is TRBJ2-3; TRBD2 is a possible D gene (6 bases). Germline assignment: CDR1 SGDLS and CDR2 YYNGEE. This CDR3 is 15 amino acids long. Trimming pared 3 bases from V and 0 bases from J, leaving 11 bases between. The CDR3 nucleotides are TGTGCCAGCAGCGCAACCGGGACTAGCACAGATACGCAGTATTTT. The encoded protein is CASSATGTSTDTQYF.

The rearrangement links TRBV6-6 to TRBJ1-2; D is possibly TRBD1 (5 bases). Germline V gene data show CDR1 as MNHNY and CDR2 as SVGAGI (reference sequence). The CDR3 consists of 13 residues. The V and J ends lost 11 bases and 5 bases respectively, with 18 bases between them. This CDR3 reads CACETARPYGYTF. DNA for the CDR3: TGTGCCTGCGAGACAGCCCGCCCGTATGGCTACACCTTC.

The chain joins TRBV28 to TRBJ1-2; unclear D gene. The germline V and J ends were trimmed by 1 base and 11 bases, with 14 bases remaining between them. CDR3 length: 13 amino acids. CDR1 and CDR2 from the germline V gene are MDHEN and SYDVKM. The CDR3 DNA reads as TGTGCCAGCAGTTTATCCCCGAGCCGGGGATACACCTTC. It specifies CASSLSPSRGYTF.

The CDR3, as DNA: TGTGCCAGCAGCCCGTTAGCGGAATACAATGAGCAGTTCTTC. Translation gives CASSPLAEYNEQFF. The J gene is TRBJ2-1, the V gene TRBV14, with D possibly matching TRBD2 (6 bases). The V gene's germline CDR1 is SGHDN and CDR2 FVKESK. Trimming stripped 4 bases from V and 4 bases from J, with 11 bases between. The CDR3 totals 14 residues.

The rearrangement links TRBV21-1 to TRBJ1-5; TRBD1 is the table's D call, not checked against the DNA. TRBV21-1 corresponds to a pseudogene. CDR3 length: 15 amino acids. For the CDR3, the DNA is TGTGCCAGCAGCGAAACAGGGAACGGCAATCAGCCCCAGCATTTT. Its protein is CASSETGNGNQPQHF.

The chain combines TRBV7-2 with TRBJ1-6; no clear D gene. CDR1 and CDR2 from the germline V gene are SGHTA and FQGNSA. V lost 7 bases and J lost 10, with 14 bases in between. The CDR3 contains 13 residues. This CDR3 is CASTPAGNSPLHF. DNA for the CDR3: TGTGCCAGCACCCCCGCAGGAAACTCACCCCTCCACTTT.

V gene TRBV5-1 combines with J gene TRBJ1-4, with D hard to call. CDR3 length equals 14 residues. V lost 1 base and J lost 3, with 7 bases in between. Germline CDR1 is SGHRS and CDR2 is YFSETQ. As DNA, the CDR3 is TGCGCCAGCAGCTTGACACCAGCTAATGAAAAACTGTTTTTT. Its protein is CASSLTPANEKLFF.

This chain connects TRBV9 to TRBJ2-1; 8 nucleotides align to TRBD2. The CDR3 has 14 amino acids. V gave up 3 bases and J gave up 8 bases; unmatched junction bases: 7. Germline V lookup: CDR1 SGDLS, CDR2 YYNGEE. In nucleotides, the CDR3 is TGTGCCAGCAGCGCCGGACTAGCTAGCCATGAGCAGTTCTTC. Translating it yields CASSAGLASHEQFF. Supplemented by reference TRBV9 and TRBJ2-1, the full variable domain reads DSGVTQTPKHLITATGQRVTLRCSPRSGDLSVYWYQQSLDQGLQFLIQYYNGEERAKGNILERFSAQQFPDLHSELNLSSLELGDSALYFCASSAGLASHEQFFGPGTRLTVL.